This T cell receptor beta chain emerged from a study of identical twins. The germline CDR1 and CDR2 sequences are LNHNV and YYDKDF (reference sequence). V gave up 1 base and J gave up 2 bases; unmatched junction bases: 1. There are 15 residues in the CDR3. Donors uniformly comprised healthy Caucasians. A universal primer site arose from template switching, and cDNA bore unique molecular identifiers. TCRdb redid the calling of the 5' RACE reads with MiXCR, one entry per CDR3 protein. The sample carries approximately 490,000 distinct CDR3 sequences, around 24% recorded once. Another study also made use of these data, one on yellow fever vaccine responses in identical twins.

Input material: CD4+ T cells sorted from blood. This TCR derives from a woman younger than 30 in good health. The chain has TRBV15 and TRBJ2-2; the match to TRBD2 covers 7 bases. CDR3 sequence: CATSRGEGNTGELFF. The CDR3 nucleotides are TGTGCCACCAGCAGAGGGGAGGGAAACACCGGGGAGCTGTTTTTT.